This T cell receptor (beta chain) appears in the sequencing data of a study of blood T cell repertoires in COVID-19. The V segment lost 2 bases and the J segment 5 bases; nucleotides outside the gene matches: 8. The CDR3 extends over 15 amino acids. CDR1 MNHNY and CDR2 SVGAGI come from the germline V gene (reference sequence). Only in-frame clones appear in the TCRdb table, and some are missing; sequencing was by immunoSEQ multiplex PCR. The repertoire includes about 230,000 clones, more than 70% of them detected once, and around 2.5% sits in the top ten. The clonotype was recovered from a woman aged 35 to 49 with acute COVID-19. The chain couples TRBV6-6 to TRBJ2-7; TRBD1 matches at 8 bases. Sequencing was done on a sample of PBMCs or T cells enriched from blood (not recorded which). CDR3 sequence: CASSYQGQGIHEQYF. The CDR3 region has the DNA TGTGCCAGCAGTTACCAAGGACAGGGTATCCACGAGCAGTACTTC.